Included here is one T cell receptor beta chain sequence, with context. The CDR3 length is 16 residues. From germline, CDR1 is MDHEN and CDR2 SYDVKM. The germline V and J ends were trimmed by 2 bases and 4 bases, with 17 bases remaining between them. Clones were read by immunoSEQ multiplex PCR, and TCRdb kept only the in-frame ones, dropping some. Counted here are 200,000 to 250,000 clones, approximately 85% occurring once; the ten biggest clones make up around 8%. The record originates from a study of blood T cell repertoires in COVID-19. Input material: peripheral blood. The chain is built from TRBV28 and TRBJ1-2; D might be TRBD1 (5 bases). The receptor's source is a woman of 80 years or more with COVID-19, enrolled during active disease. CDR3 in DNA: TGTGCCAGCAGTTTAGGTCGGGGGGTTCTCGTCTATGGCTACACCTTC. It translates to CASSLGRGVLVYGYTF.